This T cell receptor beta chain is from a study of long-term antiretroviral therapy in people with HIV. Findings of the study overall: Diversity measured after ART increased yet remained under transplant donor controls. Pre-ART expanded TRB clones stayed dominant throughout, though often decreasing after ART.

With regard to this clone: Its antigen is not known.

Running of the v3.0 immunoSEQ assay took place at survey level. Researchers set sequencing to target 40,000-50,000 T-cell genomes per sample. Libraries were prepared by immunoSEQ multiplex PCR; TCRdb keeps only in-frame clonotypes and omits some of them. Of 40,000 or so clones listed, approximately 86% are singletons. Sequenced material: unsorted PBMCs, taken just before starting antiretroviral therapy. The sequence derives from a woman aged 18-30 years with HIV.

CDR3 sequence reads: CASSQEILAGETDTQYF. Here the CDR3 DNA reads TGTGCCAGCAGCCAAGAAATACTAGCGGGAGAAACAGATACGCAGTATTTT. The V gene is TRBV4-2, the J gene TRBJ2-3; 11 nucleotides agree with TRBD2. Germline CDR1 reads LGHNA; CDR2 reads YNFKEQ. This CDR3 spans 17 amino acids. V gave up 0 bases and J gave up 3 bases; unmatched junction bases: 5.